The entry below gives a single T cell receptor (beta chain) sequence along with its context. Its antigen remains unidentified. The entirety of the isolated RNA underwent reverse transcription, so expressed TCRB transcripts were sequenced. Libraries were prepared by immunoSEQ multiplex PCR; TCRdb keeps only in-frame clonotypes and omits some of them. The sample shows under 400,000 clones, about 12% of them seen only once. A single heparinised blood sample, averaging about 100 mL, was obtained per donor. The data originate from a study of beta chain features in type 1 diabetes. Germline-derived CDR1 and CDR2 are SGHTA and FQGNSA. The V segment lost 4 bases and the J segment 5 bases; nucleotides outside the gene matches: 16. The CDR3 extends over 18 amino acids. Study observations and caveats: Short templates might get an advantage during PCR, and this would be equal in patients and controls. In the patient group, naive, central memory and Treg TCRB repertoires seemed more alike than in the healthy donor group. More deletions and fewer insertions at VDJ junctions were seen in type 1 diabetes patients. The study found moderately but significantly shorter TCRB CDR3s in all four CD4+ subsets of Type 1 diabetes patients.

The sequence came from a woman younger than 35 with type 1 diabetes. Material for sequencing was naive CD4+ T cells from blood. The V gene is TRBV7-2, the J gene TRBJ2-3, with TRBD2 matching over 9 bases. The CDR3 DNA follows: TGTGCCAGCAGCTCCGCGAGGGGGGCGGGAGGGCCGGGAGATACGCAGTATTTT. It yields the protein CASSSARGAGGPGDTQYF.